This passage covers 7 T cell receptor beta chains from one sample sequenced in a study of blood T cell repertoires in COVID-19. Profiled with immunoSEQ multiplex PCR; TCRdb holds only in-frame clones, not every one. The table has about 160,000 clones, over 75% seen once; the top ten hold 7% to 8%. Sample: PBMCs or T cells enriched from blood (not recorded which). Receptors originate from a woman between 45 and 60 years old who had recovered from COVID-19.

The chain recombines TRBV4-2 with TRBJ1-6, with D unclear. Per germline, CDR1 LGHNA and CDR2 YNFKEQ. V lost 0 bases to trimming and J lost 8 bases, with 14 bases between them. This CDR3 contains 16 residues. The CDR3 bases are TGTGCCAGCAGCCAAGATGGTGGGCAGCCTTATTCACCCCTCCACTTT. Its translation is CASSQDGGQPYSPLHF.

The chain combines TRBV6-2 or TRBV6-3 with TRBJ2-1, with D tentatively TRBD2 (6 bases). Germline V gene sequence: CDR1 MNHEY, CDR2 SVGEGT. Trimming removed 2 bases at V and 10 bases at J, with 12 bases between. CDR3 length equals 13 residues. This chain's CDR3 is CASSYRETREQFF. The DNA of the CDR3 is TGTGCCAGCAGTTACCGGGAGACCCGAGAGCAGTTCTTC.

The chain uses TRBV9 and TRBJ2-2; a possible D gene is TRBD2 (5 bases). Germline CDR1 and CDR2: SGDLS and YYNGEE. Trimming took 4 bases from V and 5 from J, leaving 12 bases between them. CDR3 length: 14 residues. The CDR3 DNA follows: TGTGCCAGCAGCCCCCAAACTAGTACCGGGGAGCTGTTTTTT. The encoded protein is CASSPQTSTGELFF.

The chain has TRBV6-5 and TRBJ2-7, with TRBD2 matching over 10 bases. With 0 bases clipped from V and 5 bases from J, the junction kept 7 bases outside the gene matches. The CDR3 extends over 16 amino acids. Germline loops: CDR1 MNHEY, CDR2 SVGAGI. CDR3 loop: CASSYSGTSVIDEQYF. CDR3 DNA: TGTGCCAGCAGTTACTCTGGGACTAGCGTGATCGACGAGCAGTACTTC.

This clone turned up a few times. The chain has TRBV3-1 (or the pseudogene TRBV3-2) and TRBJ2-7, with 9 bases identical to TRBD1. This CDR3 contains 16 residues. Germline CDR1 is LGHDT and CDR2 is YNNKEL (reference sequence). V lost 3 bases and J lost 1; bases outside the gene matches: 7. For the CDR3, the DNA is TGTGCCAGCAGCCACCCAGGTGGGACAGGGTCCTACGAGCAGTACTTC. Encoded protein: CASSHPGGTGSYEQYF.

The chain combines TRBV30 with TRBJ1-1; the D gene is possibly TRBD1 (5 bases). Germline V lookup: CDR1 GTSNPN, CDR2 SVGIG (reference sequence). The CDR3 contains 15 residues. Trimming left V 0 bases short and J 2 bases short, with 13 bases between. CDR3 sequence reads: CAWSVGRAGNTEAFF. The DNA of the CDR3 is TGTGCCTGGAGTGTTGGCAGGGCGGGAAACACTGAAGCTTTCTTT.

The chain uses TRBV4-1 and TRBJ2-1; 7 positions agree with TRBD1. Per the germline V gene, CDR1 is MGHRA and CDR2 is YSYEKL. CDR3 length: 15 residues. V shed 4 bases, J shed 2 bases, and the junction held 5 bases outside the gene matches. CDR3: CASSRGQATYNEQFF. The DNA of the CDR3 is TGCGCCAGCAGCCGAGGACAGGCCACCTACAATGAGCAGTTCTTC.